This TCR beta chain was profiled in a study of T cell changes during pregnancy in multiple sclerosis. The table came from immunoSEQ multiplex PCR; TCRdb's copy has only in-frame clones and leaves some out. The data hold 56,000 or so clones, with about nine tenths observed a single time. This clone was found once. The sample was peripheral blood, taken in the first trimester of pregnancy. The sequence derives from a female donor in good health, enrolled as a control in a pregnancy study.

The CDR3 spells CASSDGQSNQPQHF. The CDR3 DNA sequence: TGTGCCAGCAGTGACGGGCAGAGCAATCAGCCCCAGCATTTT. V is TRBV6-4 and J is TRBJ1-5; D unclear. In germline, CDR1 is MRHNA, CDR2 SNTAGT. Trimming left V 2 bases short and J 1 base short, with 6 bases between. The CDR3 totals 14 residues.